Shown below are 25 T cell receptor beta chains from a single sample sequenced in a study of blood T cell repertoires in COVID-19. Sequenced by immunoSEQ multiplex PCR; TCRdb stores in-frame clones only, minus some. The profile shows roughly 160,000 clones, roughly 78% of them singletons. Specimen: peripheral blood. The receptors shown here come from a woman aged 55 to 70 with COVID-19, enrolled during active disease.

This clone was detected only once. The CDR3 sequence: CASSSRGGGTEAFF. CDR3 bases: TGTGCCAGCAGCTCCCGTGGGGGAGGGACTGAAGCTTTCTTT. The chain has TRBV7-8 and TRBJ1-1, with D possibly TRBD1 on 5 matching bases. Germline-derived CDR1 and CDR2 are SGHVS and FQNEAQ. The CDR3 length is 14 residues. With 4 bases removed from V and 5 bases from J, the gap between germline ends came to 14 bases.

The chain carries TRBV6-6 and TRBJ1-1, with 9 bases aligning to TRBD1. CDR3 length equals 13 residues. With 6 bases clipped from V and 10 bases from J, the junction kept 9 bases outside the gene matches. Germline V CDR1 and CDR2: MNHNY, SVGAGI (reference sequence). CDR3 DNA sequence: TGTGCCAGCAGGACCCGGGACAGGGATGTAGCTTTCTTT. Translated: CASRTRDRDVAFF.

This clone occurred a few times. The rearrangement uses TRBV29-1 and TRBJ1-2; D gene unclear. V gave up 6 bases and J gave up 0 bases, with 14 bases separating them. This CDR3 is built from 14 residues. Germline CDR1 and CDR2: SQVTM and ANQGSEA. CDR3 region: CSVLEGYPNYGYTF. DNA of the CDR3: TGCAGCGTACTGGAGGGATACCCTAACTATGGCTACACCTTC.

V is TRBV3-1 (or the pseudogene TRBV3-2) and J is TRBJ1-2; D remains unclear. With 3 bases removed from V and 6 bases from J, the gap between germline ends came to 11 bases. The length of the CDR3 is 13 residues. Per the germline V gene, CDR1 is LGHDT and CDR2 is YNNKEL (reference sequence). This CDR3 is CASSQRGWDGYTF. The CDR3 DNA reads TGTGCCAGCAGCCAGCGGGGATGGGATGGCTACACCTTC.

V usage is TRBV10-1 and J usage is TRBJ2-2, with D possibly matching TRBD1 (6 bases). Trimming stripped 10 bases from V and 4 bases from J, with 13 bases between. Germline-derived CDR1 and CDR2 are WNHNN and SYGVQD (reference sequence). This CDR3 is 13 amino acids long. CDR3 residues: CATRARGTGELFF. The CDR3 DNA reads as TGCGCCACCAGGGCCAGGGGCACCGGGGAGCTGTTTTTT.

The chain combines TRBV7-2 with TRBJ2-7, with 7 bases aligning to TRBD2. The CDR3 extends over 15 amino acids. The V and J ends lost 7 bases and 2 bases, in that order; junction bases with no gene match: 11. From germline, CDR1 is SGHTA and CDR2 FQGNSA. The CDR3 DNA is TGTGCCAGCACCCCGAACGGGGGAGGGACCTACGAGCAGTACTTC. As protein: CASTPNGGGTYEQYF.

This clone was seen once. The chain employs TRBV5-6 and TRBJ1-1; weak D call: TRBD1 (6 bases). Trimming took off 4 bases at V and 2 bases at J, with 12 bases between the two ends. This CDR3 region has 14 residues. Germline values: CDR1 SGHDT, CDR2 YYEEEE. In nucleotides, the CDR3 is TGTGCCAGCAGCCCTACAGGGTTTAACACTGAAGCTTTCTTT. Protein sequence: CASSPTGFNTEAFF.

The genes are TRBV19 and TRBJ1-3, with 8 bases that match TRBD1. CDR3 length equals 19 residues. With V trimmed by 3 bases and J by 1 base, 14 bases remained unmatched. Germline-derived CDR1 and CDR2 are LNHDA and SQIVND (reference sequence). CDR3 region: CASSMAGRGPVRSGNTIYF. CDR3 sequence (DNA): TGTGCCAGTAGTATGGCCGGCAGGGGGCCGGTGCGGTCTGGAAACACCATATATTTT.

As for this clone: This same CDR3 is encoded by further DNA sequences in the sample. The genes are TRBV5-6 and TRBJ1-2; 7 bases line up with TRBD1. The germline V gene encodes CDR1 SGHDT and CDR2 YYEEEE. The junction had 1 base not matched to a gene; V was cut back by 0 bases and J by 5 bases. This CDR3 spans 13 amino acids. In nucleotides, the CDR3 is TGTGCCAGCAGCTTGGCAGGGGGGTATGGCTACACCTTC. It encodes CASSLAGGYGYTF.

The chain recombines TRBV20-1 with TRBJ2-5; TRBD2 matches 7 bases. The CDR3 is 13 residues long. V was clipped by 3 bases and J by 2 bases; unmatched bases: 3. Germline CDR1 is DFQATT and CDR2 is SNEGSKA (reference sequence). The chain's CDR3 is CSASFGRQETQYF. CDR3 DNA: TGCAGTGCTAGTTTCGGGAGGCAAGAGACCCAGTACTTC.

The V gene is TRBV10-2, the J gene TRBJ2-7; 7 bases map to TRBD1. Germline V gene data show CDR1 as WSHSY and CDR2 as SAAADI. The CDR3 spans 15 residues. V was pared by 6 bases and J by 4 bases, with 12 bases of the junction left unmatched. CDR3 region: CASRSPRQGKYEQYF. CDR3 DNA: TGCGCCAGCAGGAGCCCTAGACAGGGAAAATACGAGCAGTACTTC.

V usage is TRBV5-1 and J usage is TRBJ1-3; TRBD1 aligns across 8 bases. The ends lost 2 bases at V and 1 base at J; junction bases unmatched: 2. The CDR3 is 15 residues long. The germline CDR1 and CDR2 sequences are SGHRS and YFSETQ. The CDR3 DNA follows: TGCGCCAGCAGCTTACAGGGGGTGTCTGGAAACACCATATATTTT. Protein: CASSLQGVSGNTIYF.

This chain uses TRBV7-9 with TRBJ1-1, with D uncertain. Trimming removed 2 bases at V and 6 bases at J, with 7 bases between. Germline values: CDR1 SEHNR, CDR2 FQNEAQ (reference sequence). CDR3 length: 12 residues. DNA of the CDR3: TGTGCCAGCAGCTTACCGTTCGCTGAAGCTTTCTTT. Amino acids: CASSLPFAEAFF.

V usage is TRBV28 and J usage is TRBJ2-7, with TRBD1 identical over 12 bases. V shed 3 bases and J 5 bases; nucleotides not matched to a gene: 5. CDR1 and CDR2 (germline): MDHEN, SYDVKM. The CDR3 has 15 amino acids. CDR3 in DNA: TGTGCCAGCAGTTTTGGGGGACAGGGGGCCCACGAGCAGTACGTC. Translation: CASSFGGQGAHEQYV.

The CDR3 nucleotides read TGTGCCAGCAGGTACAGGGGGCTCTCCTACAATGAGCAGTTCTTC. This codes for CASRYRGLSYNEQFF. The V and J genes are TRBV27 and TRBJ2-1; 9 bases map to TRBD1. CDR1 MNHEY and CDR2 SMNVEV come from the germline V gene (reference sequence). The length of the CDR3 is 15 residues. V shed 6 bases, J shed 0 bases, and the junction held 3 bases outside the gene matches.

This clone has more than one count but fewer than ten. J is TRBJ1-5 and V is TRBV2, with 8 bases fitting TRBD1. Per the germline V gene, CDR1 is SNHLY and CDR2 is FYNNEI. Trimming at V came to 6 bases and at J to 3 bases, leaving 7 bases not matched to a gene. The CDR3 has 15 residues. CDR3 residues: CASSQPGQVNQPQHF. CDR3 DNA sequence: TGTGCCAGCAGCCAACCGGGACAGGTCAATCAGCCCCAGCATTTT.

The V call is TRBV28, the J call TRBJ2-7, with D unclear. CDR1 and CDR2 from the germline V gene are MDHEN and SYDVKM. This CDR3 region has 13 residues. The germline V and J ends were trimmed by 6 bases and 0 bases, with 9 bases remaining between them. In DNA form, the CDR3 reads TGTGCCAGCAGGTTGAGTTCCTCCTACGAGCAGTACTTC. Encoded protein: CASRLSSSYEQYF.

The V and J genes are TRBV2 and TRBJ1-3; 7 bases align to TRBD1. Unmatched junction bases numbered 2, after V lost 2 bases and J lost 4 bases. Germline loops: CDR1 SNHLY, CDR2 FYNNEI. The CDR3 has 14 amino acids. The CDR3 sequence is CASSEQGGGNTIYF. CDR3 nucleotides: TGTGCCAGCAGTGAACAGGGGGGAGGAAACACCATATATTTT.

The chain uses TRBV4-2 and TRBJ2-5; no definite D call. CDR3 length: 14 amino acids. V gave up 0 bases and J gave up 1 base, with 6 bases separating them. Germline CDR1 is LGHNA and CDR2 is YNFKEQ. CDR3 residues: CASSQDLRQETQYF. CDR3 nucleotide sequence: TGTGCCAGCAGCCAAGATTTGCGCCAAGAGACCCAGTACTTC.

The chain couples TRBV6-5 to TRBJ1-5; D remains unclear. The germline V and J ends were trimmed by 6 bases and 3 bases, with 12 bases remaining between them. CDR1 MNHEY and CDR2 SVGAGI come from the germline V gene. CDR3 length: 14 residues. CDR3 region: CASSLWQDNQPQHF. The CDR3 DNA follows: TGTGCCAGCAGCCTCTGGCAGGACAATCAGCCCCAGCATTTT.

Only one count was recorded for this clone. This chain connects TRBV19 to TRBJ1-5; the D is unclear. Germline-derived CDR1 and CDR2 are LNHDA and SQIVND (reference sequence). Trimming shortened V by 3 bases and J by 9 bases, and 9 bases separated the two germline ends. The CDR3 sequence is 12 residues long. CDR3 loop: CASSMNERPQHF. In nucleotides, the CDR3 is TGTGCCAGTAGTATGAATGAGAGGCCCCAGCATTTT.

This sequence joins TRBV15 and TRBJ2-7; tentatively, D is TRBD1 (5 bases). This CDR3 has 14 residues. V was clipped by 3 bases and J by 7 bases, with 16 bases between them. Per the germline V gene, CDR1 is LNHNV and CDR2 is YYDKDF (reference sequence). In DNA form, the CDR3 reads TGTGCCACCAGCAGCGCCCTCAATCAGGGTGAGCAGTACGTC. Protein product: CATSSALNQGEQYV.

This chain connects TRBV5-1 to TRBJ1-4, with 9 bases identical to TRBD1. The germline V gene encodes CDR1 SGHRS and CDR2 YFSETQ. The CDR3 has 15 residues. With V trimmed by 3 bases and J by 5 bases, 5 bases remained unmatched. CDR3 loop: CASSSIGTGNEKLFF. CDR3 sequence (DNA): TGCGCCAGCAGCTCGATCGGGACAGGGAATGAAAAACTGTTTTTT.

The rearrangement joins TRBV7-9 to TRBJ1-1; possible D gene TRBD1, 5 bases. Germline values: CDR1 SEHNR, CDR2 FQNEAQ (reference sequence). The CDR3 loop spans 17 amino acids. V was trimmed by 5 bases and J by 0 bases, leaving 19 bases between them. CDR3 residues: CASSPRVLTTMNTEAFF. The DNA for the CDR3 is TGTGCCAGCAGCCCCAGGGTTCTTACTACTATGAACACTGAAGCTTTCTTT.

This clone was seen once. V usage is TRBV5-8 and J usage is TRBJ2-1, with a possible D match to TRBD1 (6 bases). V was pared by 4 bases and J by 2 bases, with 13 bases between. Germline CDR1 and CDR2: SGHTS and YDEGEE. The CDR3 has 15 residues. The CDR3 region has the DNA TGTGCCAGCAGCAAGGGGGTCACTACCTACAATGAGCAGTTCTTC. The encoded protein is CASSKGVTTYNEQFF.